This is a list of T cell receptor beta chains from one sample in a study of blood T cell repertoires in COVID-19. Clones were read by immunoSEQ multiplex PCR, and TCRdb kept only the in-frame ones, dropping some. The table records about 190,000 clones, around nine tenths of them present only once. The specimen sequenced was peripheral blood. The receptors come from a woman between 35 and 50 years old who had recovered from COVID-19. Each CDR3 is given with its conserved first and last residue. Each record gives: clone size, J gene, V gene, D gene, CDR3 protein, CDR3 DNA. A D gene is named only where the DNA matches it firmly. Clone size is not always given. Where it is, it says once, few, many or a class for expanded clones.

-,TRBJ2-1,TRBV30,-,CAWSRQPGVFF,TGTGCCTGGAGCCGACAGCCAGGTGTGTTCTTC
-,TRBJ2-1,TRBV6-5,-,CASSLRGSYNEQFF,TGTGCCAGCAGTCTCAGGGGCTCCTACAATGAGCAGTTCTTC
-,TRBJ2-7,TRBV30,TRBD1,CAWSLVGQGIRGYEQYF,TGTGCCTGGAGCCTAGTCGGACAGGGAATTAGGGGTTACGAGCAGTACTTC
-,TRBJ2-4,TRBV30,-,CAWGDGGINIQYF,TGTGCCTGGGGAGATGGAGGCATAAACATTCAGTACTTC
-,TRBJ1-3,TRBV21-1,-,CASSKYLLLSSGNTIYF,TGTGCCAGCAGCAAATACCTATTACTGAGCTCTGGAAACACCATATATTTT
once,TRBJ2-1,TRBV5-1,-,CASSRGTDNEQFF,TGCGCCAGCAGCCGCGGGACAGACAATGAGCAGTTCTTC
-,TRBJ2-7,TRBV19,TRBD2,CASSIAGTSSYEQYF,TGTGCCAGTAGTATCGCCGGGACTAGCTCCTACGAGCAGTACTTC
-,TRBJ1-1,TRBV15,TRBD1,CATSRNLGTGGFF,TGTGCCACCAGCAGAAACCTCGGGACAGGTGGTTTCTTT
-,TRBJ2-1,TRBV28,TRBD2,CASSLYGRAAQPSYNEQFF,TGTGCCAGCAGTTTATACGGGAGGGCCGCGCAGCCTTCCTACAATGAGCAGTTCTTC
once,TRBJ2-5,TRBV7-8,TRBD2,CASSQERGGRETQYF,TGTGCCAGCAGCCAAGAGCGGGGAGGGCGAGAGACCCAGTACTTC
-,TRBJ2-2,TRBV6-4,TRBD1,CASSEGRGLTGELFF,TGTGCCAGCAGTGAAGGCAGGGGGCTCACCGGGGAGCTGTTTTTT
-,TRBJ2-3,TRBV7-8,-,CASSPERGGRDTQYF,TGTGCCAGCAGCCCAGAAAGGGGGGGCAGAGATACGCAGTATTTT
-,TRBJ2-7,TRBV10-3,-,CAIGGGVDEQYF,TGTGCCATCGGAGGGGGGGTCGACGAGCAGTACTTC
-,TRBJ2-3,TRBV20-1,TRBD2,CSASTSGMADTQYF,TGCAGTGCTAGTACTAGCGGGATGGCAGATACGCAGTATTTT
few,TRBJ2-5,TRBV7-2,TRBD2,CASSFPAGGIGTQYF,TGTGCCAGCAGCTTCCCAGCGGGAGGAATCGGGACCCAGTACTTC
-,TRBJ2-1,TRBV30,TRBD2,CAWIPSPGLAGDLFF,TGTGCCTGGATCCCCTCCCCGGGACTAGCGGGAGATCTGTTCTTC
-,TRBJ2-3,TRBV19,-,CASKTGSWADTQYF,TGTGCCAGTAAAACAGGGAGTTGGGCGGATACGCAGTATTTT
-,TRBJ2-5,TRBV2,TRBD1,CASSPDRGRWETQYF,TGTGCCAGCAGCCCCGACAGGGGGCGATGGGAGACCCAGTACTTC
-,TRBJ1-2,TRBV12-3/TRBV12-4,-,CASSLGVWGYTF,TGTGCCAGCAGTCTAGGAGTTTGGGGCTACACCTTC
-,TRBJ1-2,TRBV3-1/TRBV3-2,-,CASSRGGVNYGYTF,TGTGCCAGCAGCCGAGGGGGGGTTAACTATGGCTACACCTTC
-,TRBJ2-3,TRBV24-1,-,CATSDSRGGAPDTQYF,TGTGCCACCAGTGATTCCCGAGGGGGGGCCCCAGATACGCAGTATTTT
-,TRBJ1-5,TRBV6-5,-,CASSYSGGNQPQHF,TGTGCCAGCAGTTACTCGGGGGGGAATCAGCCCCAGCATTTT
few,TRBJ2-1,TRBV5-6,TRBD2,CASSFLEASGRKPFF,TGTGCCAGCAGCTTTTTGGAGGCTAGCGGGAGGAAACCGTTCTTC
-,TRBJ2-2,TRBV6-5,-,CASSYGFHSTGELFF,TGTGCCAGCAGTTACGGGTTCCACAGCACCGGGGAGCTGTTTTTT
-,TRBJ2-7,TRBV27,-,CASSPGEAYEQYF,TGTGCCAGCAGTCCGGGAGAGGCCTACGAGCAGTACTTC
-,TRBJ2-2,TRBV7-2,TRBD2,CASSLTSGRSTGELFF,TGTGCCAGCAGCTTAACTAGCGGGAGGTCCACCGGGGAGCTGTTTTTT
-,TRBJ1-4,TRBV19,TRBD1,CASSTDRGWKLFF,TGTGCCAGTAGTACCGACAGGGGTTGGAAACTGTTTTTT
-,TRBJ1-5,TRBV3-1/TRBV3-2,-,CASSQEGGQPQHF,TGTGCCAGCAGCCAAGAGGGGGGTCAGCCCCAGCATTTT
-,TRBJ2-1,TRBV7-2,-,CASSLASRPQFF,TGTGCCAGCAGCTTAGCCTCGAGGCCGCAGTTCTTC
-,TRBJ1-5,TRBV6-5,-,CASSYSSAQHF,TGTGCCAGCAGTTACTCGTCGGCCCAGCATTTT
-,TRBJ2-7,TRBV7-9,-,CASSLSEIAYEQYF,TGTGCCAGCAGCTTATCGGAGATCGCCTACGAGCAGTACTTC
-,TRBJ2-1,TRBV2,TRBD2,CASSETSGYTYNEQFF,TGTGCCAGCAGTGAAACTAGCGGGTACACCTACAATGAGCAGTTCTTC
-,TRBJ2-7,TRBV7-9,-,CASSLSLVSPYEQYF,TGTGCCAGCAGCTTGAGCCTAGTAAGTCCCTACGAGCAGTACTTC
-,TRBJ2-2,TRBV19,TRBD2,CASSSQALAGDTGELFF,TGTGCCAGTAGTTCTCAAGCTCTAGCGGGAGACACCGGGGAGCTGTTTTTT
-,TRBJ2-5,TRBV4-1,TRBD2,CASSQGHSGSGETQYF,TGCGCCAGCAGCCAAGGCCATAGCGGGAGTGGAGAGACCCAGTACTTC
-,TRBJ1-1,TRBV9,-,CASSVAGGGMSEAFF,TGTGCCAGCAGCGTCGCTGGGGGAGGAATGTCTGAAGCTTTCTTT
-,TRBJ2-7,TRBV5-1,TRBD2,CASSLIASGSSEQYF,TGCGCCAGCAGCTTGATTGCTAGCGGGAGTTCCGAGCAGTACTTC
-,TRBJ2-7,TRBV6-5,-,CASSYSHRDTEQYF,TGTGCCAGCAGTTACTCCCACCGGGACACAGAGCAGTACTTC
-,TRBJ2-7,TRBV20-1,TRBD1,CSASGQGPSYEQYF,TGCAGTGCTAGTGGACAGGGTCCATCCTACGAGCAGTACTTC
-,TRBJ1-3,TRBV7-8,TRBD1,CASIPEGQKRNTIYF,TGTGCCAGCATCCCAGAGGGACAGAAAAGAAACACCATATATTTT
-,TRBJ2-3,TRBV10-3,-,CAISDRVPDTQYF,TGTGCCATCAGTGACCGAGTCCCAGATACGCAGTATTTT
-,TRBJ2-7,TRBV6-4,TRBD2,CASSGASFGRADEQYF,TGTGCCAGCAGTGGGGCCAGCTTCGGGAGGGCCGACGAGCAGTACTTC
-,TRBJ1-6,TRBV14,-,CASSQMGQINSPLHF,TGTGCCAGCAGCCAGATGGGGCAGATAAATTCACCCCTCCACTTT
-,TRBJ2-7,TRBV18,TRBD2,CASSPPSGLAGKYEQYF,TGTGCCAGCTCACCACCCTCGGGACTAGCGGGAAAATACGAGCAGTACTTC
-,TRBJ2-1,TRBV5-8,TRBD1,CASSWNSGTGTYNEQFF,TGTGCCAGCAGCTGGAATTCCGGGACAGGGACCTACAATGAGCAGTTCTTC
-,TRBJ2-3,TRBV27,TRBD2,CASSFSRTSGSLVSADTQYF,TGTGCCAGCAGTTTCTCCCGGACTAGCGGGAGTTTGGTGTCGGCGGATACGCAGTATTTT
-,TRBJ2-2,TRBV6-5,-,CASSYAVAYTGELFF,TGTGCCAGCAGTTACGCCGTAGCGTACACCGGGGAGCTGTTTTTT
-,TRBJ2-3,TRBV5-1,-,CASSSTGTDTQYF,TGCGCCAGCAGCTCGACAGGTACAGATACGCAGTATTTT
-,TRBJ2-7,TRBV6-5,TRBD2,CASSLSGEVYEQYF,TGTGCCAGCAGCCTTAGCGGGGAAGTCTACGAGCAGTACTTC
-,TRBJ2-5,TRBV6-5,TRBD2,CASSYAGTSGEETQYF,TGTGCCAGCAGTTACGCCGGGACTAGCGGAGAAGAGACCCAGTACTTC
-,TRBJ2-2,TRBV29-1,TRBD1,CSVGQGSGELFF,TGCAGCGTTGGACAGGGTTCGGGGGAGCTGTTTTTT
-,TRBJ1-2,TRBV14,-,CASSPGVPYGYTF,TGTGCCAGCAGCCCGGGAGTACCCTATGGCTACACCTTC
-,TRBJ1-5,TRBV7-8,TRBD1,CASSLGQGGQPQHF,TGTGCCAGCAGCTTAGGACAGGGAGGACAGCCCCAGCATTTT
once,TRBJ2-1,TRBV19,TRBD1,CASSITGGAYNEQFF,TGTGCCAGTAGTATAACAGGGGGCGCCTACAATGAGCAGTTCTTC
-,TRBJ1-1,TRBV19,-,CASSPGAGALNTEAFF,TGTGCCAGTAGTCCTGGGGCAGGGGCCCTGAACACTGAAGCTTTCTTT